The 10 T cell receptor beta chains below come from one sample, sequenced in a study of identical twins. Each CDR3 protein gets one entry after TCRdb re-called the 5' RACE reads with MiXCR. This table has about 290,000 distinct CDR3 sequences, more than 8% appearing once. The sample was also reused in another study, on yellow fever vaccine responses in identical twins.

Sequencing was carried out using CD8+ T cells sorted from blood. All receptors come from a young woman in good health.

This clonotype has just a few counts. The genes are TRBV4-2 and TRBJ2-1; D possibly uses TRBD1 or TRBD2 (6 bases each). The V gene lost 0 bases and the J gene lost 4 bases, with 19 bases spanning the gap. This CDR3 region has 18 residues. The germline CDR1 and CDR2 sequences are LGHNA and YNFKEQ. The CDR3 loop reads CASSQEPWGHRGYNEQFF. The DNA for the CDR3 is TGTGCCAGCAGCCAAGAACCATGGGGGCATCGGGGGTACAATGAGCAGTTCTTC.

This clonotype appeared many times. The rearrangement uses TRBV4-2 and TRBJ2-1; D ambiguous. The CDR3 sequence is 14 residues long. Deletions cut 0 bases from V and 5 bases from J, with 8 bases between. Germline loops: CDR1 LGHNA, CDR2 YNFKEQ. The CDR3 bases are TGTGCCAGCAGCCAAGATCGTGGGCACAATGAGCAGTTCTTC. Translation gives CASSQDRGHNEQFF.

This clonotype was counted ten times or more. J is TRBJ2-1 and V is TRBV4-1, with D possibly being TRBD2 (6 bases). Germline assignment: CDR1 MGHRA and CDR2 YSYEKL. Trimming removed 0 bases from V and 4 bases from J, with 19 bases in between. This CDR3 comprises 18 residues. CDR3 residues: CASSQDPGVGGLYNEQFF. The CDR3 region has the DNA TGCGCCAGCAGCCAAGATCCAGGAGTGGGAGGCCTATACAATGAGCAGTTCTTC.

This clonotype was counted only a few times. J is TRBJ2-1 and V is TRBV20-1; D not resolved. The germline V gene has CDR1 DFQATT and CDR2 SNEGSKA (reference sequence). The V gene lost 6 bases and the J gene lost 4 bases, with 16 bases spanning the gap. The CDR3 is 14 amino acids. CDR3 region: CSAPGSLRYNEQFF. CDR3 bases: TGCAGTGCCCCCGGATCCCTAAGGTACAATGAGCAGTTCTTC.

This clonotype was picked up many times. The J gene is TRBJ1-2, the V gene TRBV30; D is unresolved. This CDR3 has 15 amino acids. Trimming took 2 bases from V and 0 from J, leaving 13 bases between them. CDR1 is GTSNPN, CDR2 SVGIG, per germline (reference sequence). CDR3 DNA: TGTGCCTGGAGTATTACGACAACCGCTAACTATGGCTACACCTTC. Translated: CAWSITTTANYGYTF.

In its sample, this clonotype was seen a few times. The chain has TRBV20-1 and TRBJ2-1; 11 bases are shared with TRBD2. V was clipped by 3 bases and J by 5 bases; unmatched bases: 6. CDR1 and CDR2 (germline): DFQATT, SNEGSKA (reference sequence). The CDR3 spans 15 residues. CDR3 in amino acids: CSASGGLAVHNEQFF. DNA of the CDR3: TGCAGTGCTAGCGGGGGACTAGCGGTGCACAATGAGCAGTTCTTC.

This clonotype was detected ten times or more. For the CDR3, the DNA is TGTGCCAGCAGCTTCGGGACTACCTACGAGCAGTACTTC. Residues: CASSFGTTYEQYF. The V gene is TRBV28, the J gene TRBJ2-7, with TRBD2 identical over 7 bases. The CDR3 is made up of 13 amino acids. V shed 6 bases, J shed 2 bases, and the junction held 4 bases outside the gene matches. From germline, CDR1 is MDHEN and CDR2 SYDVKM.

The table lists this clonotype with many counts. The chain uses TRBV4-3 and TRBJ2-7; 10 bases agree with TRBD2. Trimming removed 0 bases from V and 3 bases from J; junction bases left unmatched: 2. This CDR3 contains 15 residues. In germline, CDR1 is LGHNA, CDR2 YSLEER. The CDR3 DNA is TGCGCCAGCAGCCAAGATGCTAGCGGGAGCTACGAGCAGTACTTC. As protein: CASSQDASGSYEQYF.

CDR3 sequence (DNA): TGTGCCAGCAGCTTTTTAGCGGGAGAACAGTTCGAGCAGTACTTC. It yields the protein CASSFLAGEQFEQYF. This chain connects TRBV7-9 to TRBJ2-7; 9 bases fit TRBD2. V lost 3 bases and J lost 6; bases outside the gene matches: 9. CDR1 and CDR2 (germline): SEHNR, FQNEAQ (reference sequence). The CDR3 length is 15 residues. Supplemented by reference TRBV7-9 and TRBJ2-7, the full variable domain reads DTGVSQNPRHKITKRGQNVTFRCDPISEHNRLYWYRQTLGQGPEFLTYFQNEAQLEKSRLLSDRFSAERPKGSFSTLEIQRTEQGDSAMYLCASSFLAGEQFEQYFGPGTRLTVT.

This clonotype was detected only a few times. This chain joins TRBV20-1 and TRBJ1-1; 9 positions match TRBD1. The germline gives CDR1 DFQATT, CDR2 SNEGSKA (reference sequence). V shed 1 base and J 0 bases; nucleotides not matched to a gene: 0. The CDR3 sequence is 14 residues long. The DNA of the CDR3 is TGCAGTGCTAGAGGGGACAGGGTGAACACTGAAGCTTTCTTT. It specifies CSARGDRVNTEAFF.